The present T cell receptor beta chain was sequenced within a study of blood T cells in healthy people across ages. PBMCs were isolated at a quantity of at least 6.5 million per sample. This clonotype showed up many times. CDR3 length: 12 amino acids. V shed 2 bases and J shed 6 bases, with 7 bases lying between them. A second PCR, run for 7 to 11 cycles, used a sample-barcoded 5' primer plus a J-beta primer mix. TCRdb processed the 5' RACE reads anew with MiXCR; each CDR3 protein has one entry. The table has approximately 680,000 distinct CDR3 sequences, approximately 30% seen once. Material for sequencing was blood. The source is a woman older than 75 in good health. The chain combines TRBV12-3 or TRBV12-4 with TRBJ1-2, with D hard to call. This CDR3 is CASSLTADGYTF. The CDR3 coding sequence is TGTGCCAGCAGTTTAACGGCGGATGGCTACACCTTC.